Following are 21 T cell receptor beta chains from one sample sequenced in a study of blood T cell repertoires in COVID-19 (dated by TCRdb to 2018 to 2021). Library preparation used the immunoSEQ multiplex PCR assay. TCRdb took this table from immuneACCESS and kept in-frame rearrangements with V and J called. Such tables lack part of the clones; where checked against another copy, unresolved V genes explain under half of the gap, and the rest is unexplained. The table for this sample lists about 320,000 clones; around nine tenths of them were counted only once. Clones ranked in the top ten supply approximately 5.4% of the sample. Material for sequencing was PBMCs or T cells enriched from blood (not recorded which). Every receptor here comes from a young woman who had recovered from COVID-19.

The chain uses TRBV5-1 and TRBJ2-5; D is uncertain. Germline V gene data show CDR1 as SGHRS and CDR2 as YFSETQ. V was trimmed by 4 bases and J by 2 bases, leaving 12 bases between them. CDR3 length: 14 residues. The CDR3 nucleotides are TGCGCCAGCAGCCTCTCTGGCAAACAAGAGACCCAGTACTTC. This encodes CASSLSGKQETQYF.

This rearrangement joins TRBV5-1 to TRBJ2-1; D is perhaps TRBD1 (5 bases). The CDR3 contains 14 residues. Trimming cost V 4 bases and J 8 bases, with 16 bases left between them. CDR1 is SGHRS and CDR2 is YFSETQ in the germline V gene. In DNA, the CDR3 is TGCGCCAGCAGCCTTAGTGGGGCCCTCCATGAGCAGTTCTTC. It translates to CASSLSGALHEQFF.

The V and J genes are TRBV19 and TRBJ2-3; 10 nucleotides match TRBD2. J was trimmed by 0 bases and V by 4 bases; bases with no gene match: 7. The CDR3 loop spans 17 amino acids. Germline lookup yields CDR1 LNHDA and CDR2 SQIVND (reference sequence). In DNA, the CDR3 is TGTGCCAGTAGTACTCTAGCGGGGGCCTCTAGCACAGATACGCAGTATTTT. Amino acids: CASSTLAGASSTDTQYF.

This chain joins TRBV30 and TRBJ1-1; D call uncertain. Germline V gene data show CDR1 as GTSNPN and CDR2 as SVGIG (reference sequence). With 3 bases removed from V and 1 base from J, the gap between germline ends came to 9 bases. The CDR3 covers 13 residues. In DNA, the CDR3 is TGTGCCTGGAGAGAGACAAAGAACACTGAAGCTTTCTTT. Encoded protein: CAWRETKNTEAFF. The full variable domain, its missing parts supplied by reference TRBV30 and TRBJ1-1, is SQTIHQWPATLVQPVGSPLSLECTVEGTSNPNLYWYRQAAGRGLQLLFYSVGIGQISSEVPQNLSASRPQDRQFILSSKKLLLSDSGFYLCAWRETKNTEAFFGQGTRLTVV.

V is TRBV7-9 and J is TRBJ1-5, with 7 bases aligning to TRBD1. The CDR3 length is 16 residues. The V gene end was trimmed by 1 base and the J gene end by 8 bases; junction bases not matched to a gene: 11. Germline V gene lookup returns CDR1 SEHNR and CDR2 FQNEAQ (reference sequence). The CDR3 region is CASSLGAGTDWEPQHF. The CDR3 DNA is TGTGCCAGCAGCTTAGGAGCCGGGACAGACTGGGAGCCCCAGCATTTT.

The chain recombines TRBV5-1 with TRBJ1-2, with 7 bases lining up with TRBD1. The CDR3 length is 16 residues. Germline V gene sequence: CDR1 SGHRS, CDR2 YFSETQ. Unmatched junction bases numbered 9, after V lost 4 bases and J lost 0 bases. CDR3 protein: CASSPGDREANYGYTF. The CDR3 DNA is TGCGCCAGCAGCCCAGGAGACAGGGAGGCTAACTATGGCTACACCTTC. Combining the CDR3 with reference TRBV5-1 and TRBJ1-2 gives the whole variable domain KAGVTQTPRYLIKTRGQQVTLSCSPISGHRSVSWYQQTPGQGLQFLFEYFSETQRNKGNFPGRFSGRQFSNSRSEMNVSTLELGDSALYLCASSPGDREANYGYTFGSGTRLTVV.

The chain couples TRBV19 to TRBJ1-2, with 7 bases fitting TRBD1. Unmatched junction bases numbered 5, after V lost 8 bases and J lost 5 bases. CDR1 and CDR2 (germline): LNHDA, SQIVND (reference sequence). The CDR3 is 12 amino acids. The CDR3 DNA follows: TGTGCCAGTGCGGGACAGACATATGGCTACACCTTC. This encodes CASAGQTYGYTF.

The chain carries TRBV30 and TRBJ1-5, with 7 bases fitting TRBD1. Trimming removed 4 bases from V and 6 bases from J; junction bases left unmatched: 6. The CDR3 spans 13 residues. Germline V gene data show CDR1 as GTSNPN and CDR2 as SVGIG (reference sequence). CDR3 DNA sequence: TGTGCCTGGACAGGGCCAGGGGGTCAGCCCCAGCATTTT. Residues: CAWTGPGGQPQHF.

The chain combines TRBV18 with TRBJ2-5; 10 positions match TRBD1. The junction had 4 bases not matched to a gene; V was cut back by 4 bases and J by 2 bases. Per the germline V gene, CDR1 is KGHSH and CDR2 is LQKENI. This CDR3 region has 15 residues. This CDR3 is CASSHGTGDQETQYF. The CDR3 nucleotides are TGTGCCAGCTCACACGGGACAGGGGATCAAGAGACCCAGTACTTC.

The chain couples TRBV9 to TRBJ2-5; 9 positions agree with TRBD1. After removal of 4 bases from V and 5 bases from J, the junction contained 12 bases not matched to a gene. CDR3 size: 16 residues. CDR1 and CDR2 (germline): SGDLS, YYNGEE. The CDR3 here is CASSSPRTGVGETQYF. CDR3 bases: TGTGCCAGCAGCTCCCCCAGGACAGGGGTGGGGGAGACCCAGTACTTC. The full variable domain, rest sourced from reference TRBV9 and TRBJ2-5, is DSGVTQTPKHLITATGQRVTLRCSPRSGDLSVYWYQQSLDQGLQFLIQYYNGEERAKGNILERFSAQQFPDLHSELNLSSLELGDSALYFCASSSPRTGVGETQYFGPGTRLLVL.

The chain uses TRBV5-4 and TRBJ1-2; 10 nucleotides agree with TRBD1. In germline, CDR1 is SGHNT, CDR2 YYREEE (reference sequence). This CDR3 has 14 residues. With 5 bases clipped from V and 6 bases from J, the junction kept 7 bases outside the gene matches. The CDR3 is CASSTDRGQDGYTF. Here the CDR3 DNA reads TGTGCCAGCAGTACCGACAGGGGGCAGGATGGCTACACCTTC.

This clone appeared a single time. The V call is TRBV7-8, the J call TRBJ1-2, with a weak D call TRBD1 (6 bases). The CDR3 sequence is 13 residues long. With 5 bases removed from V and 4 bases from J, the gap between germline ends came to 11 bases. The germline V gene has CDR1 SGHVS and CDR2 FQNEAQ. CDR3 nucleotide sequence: TGTGCCAGCAGCCTTGACAGGAGCTATGGCTACACCTTC. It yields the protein CASSLDRSYGYTF. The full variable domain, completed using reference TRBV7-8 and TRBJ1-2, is GAGVSQSPRYKVAKRGQDVALRCDPISGHVSLFWYQQALGQGPEFLTYFQNEAQLDKSGLPSDRFFAERPEGSVSTLKIQRTQQEDSAVYLCASSLDRSYGYTFGSGTRLTVV.

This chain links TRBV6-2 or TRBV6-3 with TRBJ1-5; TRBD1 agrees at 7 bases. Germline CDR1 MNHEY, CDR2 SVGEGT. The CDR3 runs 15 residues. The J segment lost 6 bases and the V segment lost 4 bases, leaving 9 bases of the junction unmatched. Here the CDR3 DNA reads TGTGCCAGCAGTTGGTCAGGGGGTGAGGGTCAGCCCCAGCATTTT. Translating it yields CASSWSGGEGQPQHF.

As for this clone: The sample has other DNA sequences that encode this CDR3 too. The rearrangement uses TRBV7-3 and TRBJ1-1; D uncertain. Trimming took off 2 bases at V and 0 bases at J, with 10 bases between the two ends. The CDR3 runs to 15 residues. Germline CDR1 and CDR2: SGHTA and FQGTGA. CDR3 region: CASSLGPVMNTEAFF. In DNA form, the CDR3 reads TGTGCCAGCAGCTTAGGTCCGGTAATGAACACTGAAGCTTTCTTT. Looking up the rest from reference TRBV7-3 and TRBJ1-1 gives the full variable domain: GAGVSQTPSNKVTEKGKYVELRCDPISGHTALYWYRQSLGQGPEFLIYFQGTGAADDSGLPNDRFFAVRPEGSVSTLKIQRTERGDSAVYLCASSLGPVMNTEAFFGQGTRLTVV.

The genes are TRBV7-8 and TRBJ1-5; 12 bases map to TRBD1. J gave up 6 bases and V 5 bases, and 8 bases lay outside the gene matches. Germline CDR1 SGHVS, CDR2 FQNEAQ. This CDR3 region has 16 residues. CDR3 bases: TGTGCCAGCAGCATAAAGGGACAGGGGGCAGGTCAGCCCCAGCATTTT. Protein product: CASSIKGQGAGQPQHF.

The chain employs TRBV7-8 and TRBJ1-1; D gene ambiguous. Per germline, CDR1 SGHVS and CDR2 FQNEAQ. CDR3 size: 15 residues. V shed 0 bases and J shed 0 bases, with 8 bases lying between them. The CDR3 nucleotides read TGTGCCAGCAGCTTAGCGGCACCGATGAACACTGAAGCTTTCTTT. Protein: CASSLAAPMNTEAFF.

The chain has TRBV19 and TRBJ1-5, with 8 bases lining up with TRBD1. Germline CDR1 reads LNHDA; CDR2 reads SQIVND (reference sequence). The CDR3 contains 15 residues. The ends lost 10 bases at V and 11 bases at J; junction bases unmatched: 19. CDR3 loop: CATARDRGAISTQHF. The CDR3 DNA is TGTGCCACTGCCCGAGACAGGGGAGCAATCAGTACCCAGCATTTT.

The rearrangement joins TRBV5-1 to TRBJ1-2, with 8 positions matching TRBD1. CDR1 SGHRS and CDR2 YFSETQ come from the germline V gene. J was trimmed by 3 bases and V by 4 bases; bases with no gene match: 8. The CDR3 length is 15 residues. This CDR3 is CASSLETGAYYGYTF. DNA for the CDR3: TGCGCCAGCAGCCTAGAGACAGGGGCTTACTATGGCTACACCTTC.

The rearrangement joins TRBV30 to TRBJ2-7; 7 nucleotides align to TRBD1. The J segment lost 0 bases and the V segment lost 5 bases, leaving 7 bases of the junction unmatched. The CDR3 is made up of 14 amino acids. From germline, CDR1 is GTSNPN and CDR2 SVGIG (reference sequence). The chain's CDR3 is CAWVGQSASYEQYF. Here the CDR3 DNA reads TGTGCCTGGGTGGGACAGTCGGCCTCCTACGAGCAGTACTTC. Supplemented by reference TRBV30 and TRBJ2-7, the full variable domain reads SQTIHQWPATLVQPVGSPLSLECTVEGTSNPNLYWYRQAAGRGLQLLFYSVGIGQISSEVPQNLSASRPQDRQFILSSKKLLLSDSGFYLCAWVGQSASYEQYFGPGTRLTVT.

DNA for the CDR3: TGTGCCAGCAGCGTAGGGTCGGGGAGCGGAGAAGGAGATACGCAGTATTTT. It encodes CASSVGSGSGEGDTQYF. The chain links TRBV9 to TRBJ2-3; D might be TRBD2 (5 bases). The V end lost 0 bases, the J end lost 5 bases, and 19 bases lay between the germline ends. Germline CDR1 SGDLS, CDR2 YYNGEE. This CDR3 contains 17 residues.

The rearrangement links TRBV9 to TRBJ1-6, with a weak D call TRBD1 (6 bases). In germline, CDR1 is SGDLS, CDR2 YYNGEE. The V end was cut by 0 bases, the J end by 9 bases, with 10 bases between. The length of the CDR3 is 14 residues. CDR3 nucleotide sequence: TGTGCCAGCAGCGTAGGGCAGGGGATTTCACCCCTCCACTTT. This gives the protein CASSVGQGISPLHF.